One sample yielded the 31 T cell receptor beta chains listed below, sequenced in a study of EBV T-cell therapy then PD-1 blockade in nasopharyngeal carcinoma. Their recognized antigens are unknown. Data came from immunoSEQ multiplex PCR; TCRdb stores just in-frame clones and leaves some out. The repertoire holds fewer than 25,000 clones, with about 80% as singletons. The time point is: 266 days after commencement of treatment, after nivolumab therapy. The sample's treatment: AdE1-LMPpoly-expanded autologous EBV-specific T-cell therapy followed by anti-PD-1 nivolumab. Sample: CD8+ T cells from blood, taken around day 300 from a patient whose treatment included autologous EBV-specific T cells and nivolumab. The receptors stem from a man in his forties with nasopharyngeal carcinoma.

V and J are TRBV5-5 and TRBJ1-4; D is uncertain. The CDR3 is made up of 13 amino acids. Germline CDR1 reads SGHKS; CDR2 reads YYEKEE (reference sequence). Trimming stripped 2 bases from V and 4 bases from J, with 6 bases between. The CDR3 DNA is TGTGCCAGCAGCTTTGAGGGTAATGAAAAACTGTTTTTT. Translation: CASSFEGNEKLFF.

The V and J genes are TRBV10-3 and TRBJ1-2; no firm D call. CDR3 length: 15 amino acids. CDR1 is ENHRY, CDR2 SYGVKD, per germline. The V end was cut by 0 bases, the J end by 0 bases, with 8 bases between. CDR3 sequence reads: CAISESLRANYGYTF. The CDR3 DNA reads TGTGCCATCAGTGAGTCGTTGCGAGCTAACTATGGCTACACCTTC.

This clone has only one observation. The chain uses TRBV28 and TRBJ2-3; 7 bases align to TRBD1. The CDR3 runs 16 residues. CDR1 and CDR2 (germline): MDHEN, SYDVKM. With 6 bases clipped from V and 0 bases from J, the junction kept 9 bases outside the gene matches. The CDR3 protein is CASRRGTASSTDTQYF. In DNA, the CDR3 is TGTGCCAGCAGACGAGGGACAGCCTCTAGCACAGATACGCAGTATTTT.

V gene TRBV27 combines with J gene TRBJ2-5; D might be TRBD2 (6 bases). The V and J ends lost 2 bases and 1 base respectively, with 8 bases between them. The CDR3 is 14 amino acids. Germline-derived CDR1 and CDR2 are MNHEY and SMNVEV (reference sequence). CDR3 nucleotides: TGTGCCAGCAGTTTAATCGGGGGCCAAGAGACCCAGTACTTC. Protein product: CASSLIGGQETQYF.

J is TRBJ2-5 and V is TRBV9; 8 nucleotides align to TRBD2. Germline CDR1 reads SGDLS; CDR2 reads YYNGEE. V shed 0 bases, J shed 4 bases, and the junction held 2 bases outside the gene matches. The CDR3 has 14 amino acids. The CDR3 nucleotides read TGTGCCAGCAGCGTAGCCGGGGGGGGAGAGACCCAGTACTTC. The encoded protein is CASSVAGGGETQYF.

The chain employs TRBV12-3 or TRBV12-4 and TRBJ2-1; tentatively, D is TRBD1 (5 bases). The CDR3 consists of 13 residues. Trimming cost V 4 bases and J 5 bases, with 9 bases left between them. The CDR3 nucleotides are TGTGCCAGCAGTTCAATAGGGGACAATGAGCAGTTCTTC. Translation: CASSSIGDNEQFF.

The genes are TRBV6-2 or TRBV6-3 and TRBJ2-3; the D is unclear. Germline V gene sequence: CDR1 MNHEY, CDR2 SVGEGT. With 0 bases removed from V and 4 bases from J, the gap between germline ends came to 5 bases. The CDR3 spans 13 residues. The CDR3 here is CASSYSVADTQYF. The CDR3, as DNA: TGTGCCAGCAGTTACTCTGTGGCAGATACGCAGTATTTT.

The chain couples TRBV6-2 or TRBV6-3 to TRBJ2-5; 9 nucleotides match TRBD2. The germline V gene has CDR1 MNHEY and CDR2 SVGEGT. Trimming cost V 2 bases and J 5 bases; bases outside gene matches: 9. The CDR3 is 16 amino acids. The CDR3 protein is CASSYQTSGGHETQYF. As DNA, the CDR3 is TGTGCCAGCAGTTACCAGACTAGCGGCGGGCATGAGACCCAGTACTTC.

The V gene is TRBV7-7, the J gene TRBJ2-1, with 7 bases matching TRBD2. This CDR3 comprises 15 residues. Trimming at V came to 1 base and at J to 5 bases, leaving 5 bases not matched to a gene. Looked up from germline, CDR1 is SSHAT and CDR2 is FNYEAQ (reference sequence). The CDR3 sequence is CASSLEAGPNNEQFF. The CDR3 region has the DNA TGTGCCAGCAGCTTAGAAGCGGGGCCAAACAATGAGCAGTTCTTC.

The chain uses TRBV7-2 and TRBJ2-3; D is perhaps TRBD2 (5 bases). This CDR3 contains 17 residues. Between the trimmed V and J ends, which lost 4 bases and 6 bases, there was a span of 23 bases. CDR1 SGHTA and CDR2 FQGNSA come from the germline V gene. Written as DNA, the CDR3 is TGTGCCAGCAGCTCCCCCGGAGTCAGGCGAACTAGTGATACGCAGTATTTT. This sequence encodes CASSSPGVRRTSDTQYF.

The V call is TRBV10-2, the J call TRBJ2-5, with unresolved D. The length of the CDR3 is 13 residues. Germline V lookup: CDR1 WSHSY, CDR2 SAAADI. V was clipped by 3 bases and J by 2 bases, with 7 bases between them. DNA for the CDR3: TGCGCCAGCAGTGATCAGGTACAAGAGACCCAGTACTTC. Translated: CASSDQVQETQYF.

The gene calls are TRBV12-3 or TRBV12-4 and TRBJ2-7; D is possibly TRBD1 (5 bases). Trimming left V 6 bases short and J 3 bases short, with 9 bases between. The CDR3 loop spans 12 amino acids. CDR3 nucleotides: TGTGCCAGCAGCCTGGACATCTACGAGCAGTACTTC. Its translation: CASSLDIYEQYF.

V and J are TRBV15 and TRBJ1-2; D not certain. CDR1 is LNHNV and CDR2 is YYDKDF in the germline V gene (reference sequence). Trimming cost V 0 bases and J 8 bases, with 10 bases left between them. CDR3 length equals 13 residues. CDR3 in amino acids: CATSRDRAGGYTF. CDR3 DNA sequence: TGTGCCACCAGCAGAGATCGAGCAGGAGGCTACACCTTC.

This clone was counted between two and nine times. The rearrangement links TRBV5-8 to TRBJ2-1; no clear D. Trimming removed 4 bases from V and 8 bases from J, with 10 bases in between. Looked up from germline, CDR1 is SGHTS and CDR2 is YDEGEE. The CDR3 runs 12 residues. The CDR3 reads CASSLSWYEQFF. CDR3 sequence (DNA): TGTGCCAGCAGCCTGTCGTGGTATGAGCAGTTCTTC. Full variable domain (remainder filled in from reference TRBV5-8 and TRBJ2-1): EAGVTQSPTHLIKTRGQQATLRCSPISGHTSVYWYQQALGLGLQFLLWYDEGEERNRGNFPPRFSGRQFPNYSSELNVNALELEDSALYLCASSLSWYEQFFGPGTRLTVL.

V gene TRBV15 combines with J gene TRBJ2-6; 7 nucleotides line up with TRBD2. Germline assignment: CDR1 LNHNV and CDR2 YYDKDF (reference sequence). The V segment lost 4 bases and the J segment 0 bases; nucleotides outside the gene matches: 3. The CDR3 has 16 residues. CDR3 sequence reads: CATSTGRGSGANVLTF. DNA for the CDR3: TGTGCCACCAGCACAGGGAGGGGCTCTGGGGCCAACGTCCTGACTTTC.

The V call is TRBV6-6, the J call TRBJ1-4; D is perhaps TRBD1 (5 bases). CDR3 length: 15 residues. Trimming cost V 2 bases and J 8 bases, with 15 bases left between them. Germline CDR1 and CDR2: MNHNY and SVGAGI (reference sequence). The CDR3 DNA is TGTGCCAGCAGTTACCTTTGGACCGAGGGGGAAAAACTGTTTTTT. It translates to CASSYLWTEGEKLFF.

The gene calls are TRBV9 and TRBJ2-2; 11 nucleotides line up with TRBD2. J lost 4 bases, V lost 3 bases, and 8 bases had no gene match. Germline CDR1 reads SGDLS; CDR2 reads YYNGEE. CDR3 length: 17 residues. The CDR3 bases are TGTGCCAGCAGCGGTCTAGCGGGGGGAATTGGCACCGGGGAGCTGTTTTTT. Translating gives CASSGLAGGIGTGELFF.

The sample holds one count of this clone. The V gene is TRBV7-9, the J gene TRBJ2-2, with a weak D call TRBD2 (7 bases). The V gene lost 6 bases and the J gene lost 3 bases, with 20 bases spanning the gap. The germline V gene has CDR1 SEHNR and CDR2 FQNEAQ (reference sequence). CDR3 length: 17 amino acids. CDR3 in amino acids: CASSILGGAADTGELFF. CDR3 DNA sequence: TGTGCCAGCAGTATTTTAGGGGGGGCGGCGGACACCGGGGAGCTGTTTTTT.

This clone was detected only once. The chain has TRBV4-1 and TRBJ2-7, with D perhaps TRBD1 (6 bases). Per the germline V gene, CDR1 is MGHRA and CDR2 is YSYEKL. V was trimmed by 2 bases and J by 2 bases, leaving 13 bases between them. The CDR3 covers 15 residues. CDR3: CASSQRQDSPYEQYF. CDR3 sequence (DNA): TGCGCCAGCAGCCAACGACAGGATTCCCCCTACGAGCAGTACTTC.

This clone was counted only a few times. V is TRBV13 and J is TRBJ1-2; D unresolved. This CDR3 has 15 residues. Trimming pared 4 bases from V and 3 bases from J, leaving 15 bases between. Germline CDR1 PRHDT, CDR2 FYEKMQ (reference sequence). The CDR3 protein is CASSSDDIGDYGYTF. The CDR3 region has the DNA TGTGCCAGCAGCTCCGACGACATTGGAGACTATGGCTACACCTTC.

The chain couples TRBV27 to TRBJ1-3; a possible D gene is TRBD1 (6 bases). The CDR3 runs to 15 residues. V lost 8 bases, J lost 4 bases, and 18 bases lay in between. The germline V gene has CDR1 MNHEY and CDR2 SMNVEV (reference sequence). CDR3 protein: CASREKGGRGNTIYF. CDR3 DNA: TGTGCCAGCCGTGAAAAAGGGGGAAGAGGAAACACCATATATTTT.

The chain links TRBV9 to TRBJ1-1; possible D gene TRBD1, 5 bases. Germline-derived CDR1 and CDR2 are SGDLS and YYNGEE. The CDR3 is made up of 15 amino acids. The ends were cut back, 0 bases at V and 4 bases at J, with 13 bases in the middle. Here the CDR3 DNA reads TGTGCCAGCAGCGTAGAAGGGGTTCGGAGCACTGAAGCTTTCTTT. Its translation: CASSVEGVRSTEAFF.

In this sample, this clone turned up a few times. This chain connects TRBV2 to TRBJ1-6; no clear D gene. CDR1 SNHLY and CDR2 FYNNEI come from the germline V gene. V lost 3 bases, J lost 7 bases, and 4 bases lay in between. The CDR3 consists of 12 residues. CDR3 sequence (DNA): TGTGCCAGCAGTGAGGGGAATTCACCCCTCCACTTT. Amino acids: CASSEGNSPLHF. Full variable domain (outside the CDR3, taken from reference TRBV2 and TRBJ1-6): EPEVTQTPSHQVTQMGQEVILRCVPISNHLYFYWYRQILGQKVEFLVSFYNNEISEKSEIFDDQFSVERPDGSNFTLKIRSTKLEDSAMYFCASSEGNSPLHFGNGTRLTVT.

This clone was found a few times. In DNA form, the CDR3 reads TGTGCCAGCGTGGGGGCTAGCAATCAGCCCCAGCATTTT. It encodes CASVGASNQPQHF. The chain joins TRBV2 to TRBJ1-5; tentatively, D is TRBD1 (6 bases). V was clipped by 8 bases and J by 0 bases, with 8 bases between them. Germline V gene lookup returns CDR1 SNHLY and CDR2 FYNNEI. The CDR3 runs to 13 residues.

The chain joins TRBV27 to TRBJ1-4; no definite D call. With 6 bases removed from V and 8 bases from J, the gap between germline ends came to 13 bases. The CDR3 sequence is 13 residues long. Germline CDR1 is MNHEY and CDR2 is SMNVEV (reference sequence). The CDR3 nucleotides read TGTGCCAGCAGGGGTGCCGTTGGGGAAAAACTGTTTTTT. Its protein product is CASRGAVGEKLFF.

This clone was seen once. The DNA for the CDR3 is TGTGCCAGCGGGAAGCCCCAGCATTTT. Amino acid sequence: CASGKPQHF. The chain recombines TRBV27 with TRBJ1-5; unclear D gene. V was cut by 8 bases and J by 8 bases, with 4 bases left in between. This CDR3 comprises 9 residues. Germline loops: CDR1 MNHEY, CDR2 SMNVEV (reference sequence).

This clone has just a few counts. The chain recombines TRBV4-3 with TRBJ2-3; TRBD1 matches 9 bases. The CDR3 totals 14 residues. Losses at the gene ends were 4 bases for V and 4 bases for J; bases not matched to a gene: 3. Germline V gene data show CDR1 as LGHNA and CDR2 as YSLEER. The CDR3, as DNA: TGCGCCAGCAGCCCGACAGGGGGGGCAGATACGCAGTATTTT. Residues: CASSPTGGADTQYF.

The V gene is TRBV5-6, the J gene TRBJ1-2; TRBD1 matches at 9 bases. CDR3 length: 14 amino acids. V gave up 7 bases and J gave up 2 bases; unmatched junction bases: 6. The germline V gene encodes CDR1 SGHDT and CDR2 YYEEEE. CDR3 sequence reads: CASCYGTGNYGYTF. In nucleotides, the CDR3 is TGTGCCAGCTGTTACGGGACAGGGAACTATGGCTACACCTTC.

The J gene is TRBJ2-7, the V gene TRBV25-1; maybe TRBD1 (6 bases). Germline V gives CDR1 MGHDK, CDR2 SYGVNS. Trimming removed 10 bases at V and 2 bases at J, with 15 bases between. The CDR3 is 13 residues long. CDR3 coding DNA: TGTGCCACCACGGCCTGGGGGCCCTACGAGCAGTACTTC. Protein product: CATTAWGPYEQYF.

As concerns this clone: An end of the junction does not agree with germline; a read error may underlie this. J is TRBJ2-6 and V is TRBV6-4; D may be TRBD2 (5 bases). This CDR3 is 16 amino acids long. Germline V CDR1 and CDR2: MRHNA, SNTAGT. The DNA of the CDR3 is TGTGTCAGCAGTGACTCGATCGGGGATGGGGCCAACGTCCTGACTTTC. Translating gives CVSSDSIGDGANVLTF.

V gene TRBV6-4 combines with J gene TRBJ2-2; D might be TRBD1 (7 bases). Germline CDR1 and CDR2: MRHNA and SNTAGT. V was cut by 8 bases and J by 2 bases, with 12 bases left in between. This CDR3 comprises 14 residues. Here the CDR3 reads CASAGTDNTGELFF. DNA of the CDR3: TGTGCCAGCGCGGGGACAGACAACACCGGGGAGCTGTTTTTT.